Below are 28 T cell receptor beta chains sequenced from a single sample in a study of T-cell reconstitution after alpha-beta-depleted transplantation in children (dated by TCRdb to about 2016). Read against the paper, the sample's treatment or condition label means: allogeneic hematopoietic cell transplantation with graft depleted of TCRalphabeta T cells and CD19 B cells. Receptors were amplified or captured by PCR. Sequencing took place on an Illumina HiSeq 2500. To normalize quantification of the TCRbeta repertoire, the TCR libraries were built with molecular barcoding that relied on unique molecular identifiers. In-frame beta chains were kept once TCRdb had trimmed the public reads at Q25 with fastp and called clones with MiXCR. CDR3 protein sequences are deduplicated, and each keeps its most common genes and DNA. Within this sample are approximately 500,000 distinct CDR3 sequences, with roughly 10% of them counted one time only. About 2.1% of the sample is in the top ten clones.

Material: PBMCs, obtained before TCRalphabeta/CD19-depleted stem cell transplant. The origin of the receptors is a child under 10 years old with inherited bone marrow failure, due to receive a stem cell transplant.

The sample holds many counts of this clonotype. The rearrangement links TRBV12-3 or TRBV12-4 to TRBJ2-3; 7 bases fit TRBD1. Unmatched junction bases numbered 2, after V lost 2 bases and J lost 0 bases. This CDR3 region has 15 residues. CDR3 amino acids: CASSLRGPSTDTQYF. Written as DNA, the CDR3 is TGTGCCAGCAGTTTAAGGGGGCCTAGCACAGATACGCAGTATTTT.

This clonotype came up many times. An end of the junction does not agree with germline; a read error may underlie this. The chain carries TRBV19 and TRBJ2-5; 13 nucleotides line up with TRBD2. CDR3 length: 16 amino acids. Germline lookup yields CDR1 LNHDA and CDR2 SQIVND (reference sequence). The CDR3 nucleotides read TGTGCCAGTAGTATTGGGTACGGTAGGACTAGCGGGAGTTGGCACTTC. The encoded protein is CASSIGYGRTSGSWHF.

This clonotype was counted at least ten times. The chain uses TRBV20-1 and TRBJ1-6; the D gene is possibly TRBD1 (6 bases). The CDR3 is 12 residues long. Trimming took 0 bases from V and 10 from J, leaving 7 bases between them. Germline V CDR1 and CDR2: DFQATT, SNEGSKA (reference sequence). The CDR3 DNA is TGCAGTGCTAGAGACAGGGGCTCACCCCTCCACTTT. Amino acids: CSARDRGSPLHF.

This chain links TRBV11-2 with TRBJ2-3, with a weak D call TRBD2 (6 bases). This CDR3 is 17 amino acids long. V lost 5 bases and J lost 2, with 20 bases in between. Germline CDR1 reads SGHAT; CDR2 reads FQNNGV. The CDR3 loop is CASSQDGSPFLTDTQYF. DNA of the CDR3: TGTGCCAGCAGCCAGGACGGGAGCCCCTTCCTCACAGATACGCAGTATTTT.

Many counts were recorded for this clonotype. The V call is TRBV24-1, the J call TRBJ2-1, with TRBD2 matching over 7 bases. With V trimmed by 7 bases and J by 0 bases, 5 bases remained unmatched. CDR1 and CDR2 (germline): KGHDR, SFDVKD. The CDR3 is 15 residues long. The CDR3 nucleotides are TGTGCCACCAGGGGGGGGGACGGCTCCTACAATGAGCAGTTCTTC. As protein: CATRGGDGSYNEQFF.

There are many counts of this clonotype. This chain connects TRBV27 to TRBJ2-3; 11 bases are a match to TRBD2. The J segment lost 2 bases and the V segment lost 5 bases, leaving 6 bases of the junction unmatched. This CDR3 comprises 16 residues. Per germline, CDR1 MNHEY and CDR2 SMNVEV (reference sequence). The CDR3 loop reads CASSVGTSGPTDTQYF. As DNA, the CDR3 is TGTGCCAGCAGTGTGGGGACTAGCGGTCCCACAGATACGCAGTATTTT.

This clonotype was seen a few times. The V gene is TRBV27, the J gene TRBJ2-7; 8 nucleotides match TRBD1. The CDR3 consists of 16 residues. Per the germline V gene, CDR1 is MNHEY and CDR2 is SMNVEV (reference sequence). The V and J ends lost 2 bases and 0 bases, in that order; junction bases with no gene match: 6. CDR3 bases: TGTGCCAGCAGTTTAAGGGGACAGGTCGGCTCCTACGAGCAGTACTTC. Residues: CASSLRGQVGSYEQYF.

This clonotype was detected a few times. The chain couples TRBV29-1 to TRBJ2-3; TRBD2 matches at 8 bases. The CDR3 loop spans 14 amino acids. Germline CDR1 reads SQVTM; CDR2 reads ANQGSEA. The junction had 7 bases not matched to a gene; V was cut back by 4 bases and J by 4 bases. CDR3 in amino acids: CSVAGGASSDTQYF. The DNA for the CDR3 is TGCAGCGTTGCGGGGGGGGCATCATCAGATACGCAGTATTTT.

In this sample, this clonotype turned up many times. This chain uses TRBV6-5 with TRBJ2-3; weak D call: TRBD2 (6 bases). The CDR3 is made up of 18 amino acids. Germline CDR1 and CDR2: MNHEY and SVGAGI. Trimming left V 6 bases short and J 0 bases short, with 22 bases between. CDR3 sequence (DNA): TGTGCCAGCAGCCCCCCCCGAGGGAGGCCCTCTAGCACAGATACGCAGTATTTT. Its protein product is CASSPPRGRPSSTDTQYF.

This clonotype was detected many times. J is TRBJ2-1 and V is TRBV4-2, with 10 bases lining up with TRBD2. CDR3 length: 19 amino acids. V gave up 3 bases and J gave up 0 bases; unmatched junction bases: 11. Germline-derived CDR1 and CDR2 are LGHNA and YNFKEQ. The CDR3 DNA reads TGTGCCAGCAGCCACGCGCTAGCGGGGGAAAGGAGCTCCTACAATGAGCAGTTCTTC. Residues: CASSHALAGERSSYNEQFF.

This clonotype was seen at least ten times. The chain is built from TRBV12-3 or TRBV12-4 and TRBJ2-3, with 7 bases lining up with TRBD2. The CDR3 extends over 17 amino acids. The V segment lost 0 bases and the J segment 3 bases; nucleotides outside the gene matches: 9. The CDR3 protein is CASSLALAGDATDTQYF. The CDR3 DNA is TGTGCCAGCAGTTTAGCCCTCGCGGGAGATGCGACAGATACGCAGTATTTT.

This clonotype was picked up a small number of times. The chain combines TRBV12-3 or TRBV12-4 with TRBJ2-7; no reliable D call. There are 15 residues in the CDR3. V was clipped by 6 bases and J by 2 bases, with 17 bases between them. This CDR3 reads CASSRGLGETYEQYF. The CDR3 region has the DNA TGTGCCAGCAGCCGCGGATTAGGCGAGACCTACGAGCAGTACTTC.

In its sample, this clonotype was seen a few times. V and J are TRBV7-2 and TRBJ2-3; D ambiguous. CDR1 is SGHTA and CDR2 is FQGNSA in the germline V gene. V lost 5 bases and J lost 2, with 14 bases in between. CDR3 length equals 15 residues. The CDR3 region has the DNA TGTGCCAGCAGCCCACAGCGACAAGCCACAGATACGCAGTATTTT. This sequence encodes CASSPQRQATDTQYF.

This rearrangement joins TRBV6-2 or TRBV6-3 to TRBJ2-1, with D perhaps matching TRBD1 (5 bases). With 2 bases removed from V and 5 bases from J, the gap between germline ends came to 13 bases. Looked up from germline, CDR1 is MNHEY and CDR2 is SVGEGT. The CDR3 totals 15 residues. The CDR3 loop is CASSYGQGGHNEQFF. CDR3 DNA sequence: TGTGCCAGCAGTTACGGGCAGGGTGGCCACAATGAGCAGTTCTTC.

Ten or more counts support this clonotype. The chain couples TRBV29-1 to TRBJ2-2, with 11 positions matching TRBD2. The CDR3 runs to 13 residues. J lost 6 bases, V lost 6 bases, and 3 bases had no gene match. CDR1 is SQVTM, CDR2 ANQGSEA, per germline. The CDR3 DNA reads TGCAGCGTGGAGGGACTAGCGGCCGGGGAGCTGTTTTTT. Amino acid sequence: CSVEGLAAGELFF.

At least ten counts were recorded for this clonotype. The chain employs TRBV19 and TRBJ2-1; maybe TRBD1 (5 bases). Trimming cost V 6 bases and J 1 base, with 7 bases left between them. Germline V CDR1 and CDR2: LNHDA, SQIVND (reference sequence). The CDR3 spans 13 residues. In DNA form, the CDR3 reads TGTGCCAGTAGGGGGCGGTCCTACAATGAGCAGTTCTTC. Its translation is CASRGRSYNEQFF.

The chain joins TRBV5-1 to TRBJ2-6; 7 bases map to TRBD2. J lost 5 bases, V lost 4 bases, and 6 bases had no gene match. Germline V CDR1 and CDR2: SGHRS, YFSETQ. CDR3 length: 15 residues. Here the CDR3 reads CASSPGGTRANVLTF. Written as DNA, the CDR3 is TGCGCCAGCAGCCCGGGGGGAACTCGGGCCAACGTCCTGACTTTC.

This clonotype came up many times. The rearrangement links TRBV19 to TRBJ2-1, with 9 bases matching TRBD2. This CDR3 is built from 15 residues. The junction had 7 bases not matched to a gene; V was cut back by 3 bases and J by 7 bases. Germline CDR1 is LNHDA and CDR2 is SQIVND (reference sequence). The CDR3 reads CASSIGTSRGNEQFF. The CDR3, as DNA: TGTGCCAGTAGTATTGGGACTAGCAGGGGAAATGAGCAGTTCTTC.

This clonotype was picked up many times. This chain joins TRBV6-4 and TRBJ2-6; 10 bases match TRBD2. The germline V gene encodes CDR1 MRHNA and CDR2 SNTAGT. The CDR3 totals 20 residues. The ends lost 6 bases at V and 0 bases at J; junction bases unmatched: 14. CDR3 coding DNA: TGTGCCAGCAGGTGGGCTAGCGGGAGAATCCCGGGCTCTGGGGCCAACGTCCTGACTTTC. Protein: CASRWASGRIPGSGANVLTF.

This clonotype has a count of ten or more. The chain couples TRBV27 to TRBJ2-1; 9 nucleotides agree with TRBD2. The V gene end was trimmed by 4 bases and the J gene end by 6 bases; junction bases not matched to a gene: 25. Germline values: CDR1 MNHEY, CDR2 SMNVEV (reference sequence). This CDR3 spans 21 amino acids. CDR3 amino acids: CASSSPLSGLGPAGGGNEQFF. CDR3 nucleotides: TGTGCCAGCAGTTCTCCTCTTAGCGGTTTGGGACCAGCGGGAGGAGGCAATGAGCAGTTCTTC.

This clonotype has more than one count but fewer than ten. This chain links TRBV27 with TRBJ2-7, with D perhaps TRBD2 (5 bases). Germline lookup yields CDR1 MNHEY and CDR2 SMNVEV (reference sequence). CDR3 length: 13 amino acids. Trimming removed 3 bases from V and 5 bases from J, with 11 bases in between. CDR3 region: CASSLTLVHEQYF. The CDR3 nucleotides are TGTGCCAGCAGTTTGACACTAGTCCACGAGCAGTACTTC.

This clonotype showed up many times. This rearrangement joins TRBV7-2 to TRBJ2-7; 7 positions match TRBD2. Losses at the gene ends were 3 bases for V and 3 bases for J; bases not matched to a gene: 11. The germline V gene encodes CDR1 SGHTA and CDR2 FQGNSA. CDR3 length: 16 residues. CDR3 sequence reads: CASSFASGGIHYEQYF. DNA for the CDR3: TGTGCCAGCAGCTTCGCTAGCGGCGGAATTCACTACGAGCAGTACTTC.

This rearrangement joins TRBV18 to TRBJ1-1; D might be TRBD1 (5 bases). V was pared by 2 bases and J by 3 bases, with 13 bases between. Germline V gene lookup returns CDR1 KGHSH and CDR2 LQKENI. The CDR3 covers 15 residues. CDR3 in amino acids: CASSPVGVRDTEAFF. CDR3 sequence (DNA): TGTGCCAGCTCACCAGTCGGGGTCAGGGACACTGAAGCTTTCTTT.

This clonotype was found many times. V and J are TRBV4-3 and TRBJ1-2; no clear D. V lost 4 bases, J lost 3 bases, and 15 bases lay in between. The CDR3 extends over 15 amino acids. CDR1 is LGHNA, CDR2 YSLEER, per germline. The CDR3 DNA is TGCGCCAGCAGCCGGATTGGAGAGGGCGACTATGGCTACACCTTC. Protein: CASSRIGEGDYGYTF.

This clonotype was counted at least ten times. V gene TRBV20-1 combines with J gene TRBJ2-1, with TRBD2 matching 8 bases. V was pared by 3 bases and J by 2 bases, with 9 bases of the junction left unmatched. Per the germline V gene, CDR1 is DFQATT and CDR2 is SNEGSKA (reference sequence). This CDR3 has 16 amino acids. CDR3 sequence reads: CSARADLAGAYNEQFF. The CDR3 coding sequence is TGCAGTGCTAGGGCCGATCTAGCGGGCGCCTACAATGAGCAGTTCTTC.

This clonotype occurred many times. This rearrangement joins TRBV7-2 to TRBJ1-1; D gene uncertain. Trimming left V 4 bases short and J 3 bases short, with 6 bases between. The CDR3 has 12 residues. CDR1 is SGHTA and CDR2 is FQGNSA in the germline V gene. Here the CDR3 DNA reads TGTGCCAGCAGCTCCGGGTACACTGAAGCTTTCTTT. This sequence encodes CASSSGYTEAFF. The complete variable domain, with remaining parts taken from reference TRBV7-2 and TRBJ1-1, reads GAGVSQSPSNKVTEKGKDVELRCDPISGHTALYWYRQSLGQGLEFLIYFQGNSAPDKSGLPSDRFSAERTGGSVSTLTIQRTQQEDSAVYLCASSSGYTEAFFGQGTRLTVV.

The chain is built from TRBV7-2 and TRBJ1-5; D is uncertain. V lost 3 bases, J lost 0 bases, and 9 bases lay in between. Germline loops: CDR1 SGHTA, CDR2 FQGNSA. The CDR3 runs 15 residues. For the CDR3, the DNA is TGTGCCAGCAGCTTGATGGTCCTTAGCAATCAGCCCCAGCATTTT. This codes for CASSLMVLSNQPQHF.

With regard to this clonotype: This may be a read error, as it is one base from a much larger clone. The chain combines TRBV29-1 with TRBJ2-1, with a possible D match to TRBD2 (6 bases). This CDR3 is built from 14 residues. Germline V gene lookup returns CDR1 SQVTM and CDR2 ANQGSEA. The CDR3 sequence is CILIAVISYNEQFF. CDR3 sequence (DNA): TGCATCCTCATAGCGGTGATCTCCTACAATGAGCAGTTCTTC.